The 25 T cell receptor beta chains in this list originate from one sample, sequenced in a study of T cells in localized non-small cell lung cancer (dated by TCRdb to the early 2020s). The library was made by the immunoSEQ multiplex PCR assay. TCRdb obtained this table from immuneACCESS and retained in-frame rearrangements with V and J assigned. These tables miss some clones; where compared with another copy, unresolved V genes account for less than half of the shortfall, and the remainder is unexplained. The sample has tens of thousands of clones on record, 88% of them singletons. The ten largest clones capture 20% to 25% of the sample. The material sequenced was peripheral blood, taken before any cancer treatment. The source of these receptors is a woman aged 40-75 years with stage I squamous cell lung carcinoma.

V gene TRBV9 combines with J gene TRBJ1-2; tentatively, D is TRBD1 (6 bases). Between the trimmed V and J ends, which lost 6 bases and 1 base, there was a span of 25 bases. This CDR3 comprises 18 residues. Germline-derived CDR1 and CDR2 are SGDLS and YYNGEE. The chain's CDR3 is CASTPGGARISINYGYTF. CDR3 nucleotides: TGTGCCAGCACGCCCGGGGGGGCCCGGATTTCGATTAACTATGGCTACACCTTC.

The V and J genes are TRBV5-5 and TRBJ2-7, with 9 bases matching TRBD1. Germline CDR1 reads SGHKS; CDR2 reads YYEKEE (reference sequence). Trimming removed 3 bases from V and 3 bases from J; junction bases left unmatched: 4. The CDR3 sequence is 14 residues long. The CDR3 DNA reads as TGTGCCAGCAGCTCCCAGACAGGGGGCTACGAGCAGTACTTC. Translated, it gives CASSSQTGGYEQYF.

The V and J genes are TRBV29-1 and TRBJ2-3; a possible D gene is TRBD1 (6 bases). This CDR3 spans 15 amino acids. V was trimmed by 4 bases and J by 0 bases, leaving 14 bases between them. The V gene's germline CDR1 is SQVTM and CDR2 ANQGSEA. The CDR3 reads CSVGTATVSTDTQYF. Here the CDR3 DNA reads TGCAGCGTTGGGACAGCGACGGTGAGCACAGATACGCAGTATTTT.

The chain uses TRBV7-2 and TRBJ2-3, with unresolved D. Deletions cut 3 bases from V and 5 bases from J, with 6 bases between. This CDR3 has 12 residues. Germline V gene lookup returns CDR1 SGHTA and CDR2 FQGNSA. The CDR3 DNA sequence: TGTGCCAGCAGCTTCCTGGGAGATACGCAGTATTTT. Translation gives CASSFLGDTQYF. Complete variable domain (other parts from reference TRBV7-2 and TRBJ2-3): GAGVSQSPSNKVTEKGKDVELRCDPISGHTALYWYRQSLGQGLEFLIYFQGNSAPDKSGLPSDRFSAERTGGSVSTLTIQRTQQEDSAVYLCASSFLGDTQYFGPGTRLTVL.

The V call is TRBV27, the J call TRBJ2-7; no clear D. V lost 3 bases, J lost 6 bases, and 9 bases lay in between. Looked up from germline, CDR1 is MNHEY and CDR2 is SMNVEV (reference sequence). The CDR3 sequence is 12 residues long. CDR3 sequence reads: CASSFLHSEQYF. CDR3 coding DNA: TGTGCCAGCAGTTTCCTTCACTCCGAGCAGTACTTC.

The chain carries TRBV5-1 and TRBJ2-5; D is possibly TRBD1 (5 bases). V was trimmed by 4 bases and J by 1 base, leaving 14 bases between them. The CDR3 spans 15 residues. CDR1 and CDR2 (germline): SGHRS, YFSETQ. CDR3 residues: CASSLGTGFQETQYF. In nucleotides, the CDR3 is TGCGCCAGCAGCCTGGGAACAGGATTCCAAGAGACCCAGTACTTC. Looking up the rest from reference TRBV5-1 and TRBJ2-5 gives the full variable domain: KAGVTQTPRYLIKTRGQQVTLSCSPISGHRSVSWYQQTPGQGLQFLFEYFSETQRNKGNFPGRFSGRQFSNSRSEMNVSTLELGDSALYLCASSLGTGFQETQYFGPGTRLLVL.

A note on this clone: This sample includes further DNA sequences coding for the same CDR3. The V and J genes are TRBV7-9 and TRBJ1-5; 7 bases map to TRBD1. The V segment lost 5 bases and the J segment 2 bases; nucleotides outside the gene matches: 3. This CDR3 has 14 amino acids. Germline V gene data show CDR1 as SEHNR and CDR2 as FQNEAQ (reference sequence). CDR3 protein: CASSLGTGNQPQHF. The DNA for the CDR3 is TGTGCCAGCAGCCTCGGGACAGGCAATCAGCCCCAGCATTTT.

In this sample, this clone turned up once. CDR3 amino acids: CASTRTGGGEAFF. In DNA form, the CDR3 reads TGTGCCAGCACAAGGACAGGGGGAGGTGAAGCTTTCTTT. This chain connects TRBV2 to TRBJ1-1; 10 bases fit TRBD1. Germline CDR1 and CDR2: SNHLY and FYNNEI. The J segment lost 7 bases and the V segment lost 7 bases, leaving 6 bases of the junction unmatched. The CDR3 sequence is 13 residues long.

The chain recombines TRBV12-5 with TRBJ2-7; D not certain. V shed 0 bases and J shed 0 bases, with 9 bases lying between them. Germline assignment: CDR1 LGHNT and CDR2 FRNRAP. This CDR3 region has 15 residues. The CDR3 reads CASGLVVSYSYEQYF. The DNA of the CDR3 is TGTGCTAGTGGTTTGGTTGTCTCCTACTCCTACGAGCAGTACTTC.

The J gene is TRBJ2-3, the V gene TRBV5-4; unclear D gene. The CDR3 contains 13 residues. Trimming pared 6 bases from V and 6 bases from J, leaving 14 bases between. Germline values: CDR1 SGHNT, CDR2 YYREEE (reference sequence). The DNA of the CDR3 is TGTGCCAGCACCCCTGGATATCCTGATACGCAGTATTTT. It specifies CASTPGYPDTQYF.

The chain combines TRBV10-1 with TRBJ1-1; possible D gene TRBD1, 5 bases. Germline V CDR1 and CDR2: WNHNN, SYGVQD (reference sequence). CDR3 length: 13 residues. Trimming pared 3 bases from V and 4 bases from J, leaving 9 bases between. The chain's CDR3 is CASSERGATEAFF. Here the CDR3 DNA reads TGCGCCAGCAGTGAAAGAGGGGCCACTGAAGCTTTCTTT.

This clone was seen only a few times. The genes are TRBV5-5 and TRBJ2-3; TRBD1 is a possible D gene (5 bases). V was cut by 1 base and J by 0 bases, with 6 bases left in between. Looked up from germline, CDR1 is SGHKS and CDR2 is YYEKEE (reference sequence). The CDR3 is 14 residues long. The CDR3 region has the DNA TGTGCCAGCAGCTTGTACAGGAGCACAGATACGCAGTATTTT. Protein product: CASSLYRSTDTQYF.

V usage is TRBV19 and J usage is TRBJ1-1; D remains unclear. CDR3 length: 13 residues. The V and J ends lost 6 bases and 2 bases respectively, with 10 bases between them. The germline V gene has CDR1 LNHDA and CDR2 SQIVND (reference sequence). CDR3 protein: CASSAQTNTEAFF. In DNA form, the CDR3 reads TGTGCCAGTAGCGCTCAGACAAACACTGAAGCTTTCTTT.

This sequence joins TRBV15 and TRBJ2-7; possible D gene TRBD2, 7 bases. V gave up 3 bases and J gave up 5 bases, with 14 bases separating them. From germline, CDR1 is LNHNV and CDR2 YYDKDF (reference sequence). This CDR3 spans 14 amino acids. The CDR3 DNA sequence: TGTGCCACCAGCAGGAGGGGGGGCAGCAACGAGCAGTACTTC. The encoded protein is CATSRRGGSNEQYF.

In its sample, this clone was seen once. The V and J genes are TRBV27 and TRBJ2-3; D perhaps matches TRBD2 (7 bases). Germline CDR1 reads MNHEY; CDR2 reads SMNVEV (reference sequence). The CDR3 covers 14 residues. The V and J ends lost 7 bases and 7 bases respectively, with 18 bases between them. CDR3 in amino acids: CASTSRGGRYTQYF. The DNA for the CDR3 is TGTGCCAGCACCTCAAGGGGGGGCCGATATACGCAGTATTTT.

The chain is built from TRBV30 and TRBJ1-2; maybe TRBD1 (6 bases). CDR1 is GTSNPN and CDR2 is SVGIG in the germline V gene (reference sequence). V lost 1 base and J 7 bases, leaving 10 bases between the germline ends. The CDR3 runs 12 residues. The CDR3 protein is CAWSGGGSGYTF. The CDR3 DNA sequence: TGTGCCTGGAGTGGAGGGGGATCTGGCTACACCTTC.

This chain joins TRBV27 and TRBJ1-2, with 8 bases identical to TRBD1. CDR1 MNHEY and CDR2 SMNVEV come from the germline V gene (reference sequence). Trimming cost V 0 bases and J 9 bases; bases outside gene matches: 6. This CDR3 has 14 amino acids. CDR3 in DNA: TGTGCCAGCAGTTTATCTAGCGGACAGGGCCGCTACACCTTC. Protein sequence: CASSLSSGQGRYTF.

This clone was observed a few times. CDR3 sequence reads: CASSVTGASPNTEAFF. As DNA, the CDR3 is TGCGCCAGCAGCGTGACAGGGGCGAGCCCTAACACTGAAGCTTTCTTT. This rearrangement joins TRBV10-2 to TRBJ1-1; 8 bases are shared with TRBD1. Per germline, CDR1 WSHSY and CDR2 SAAADI. This CDR3 comprises 16 residues. Trimming removed 6 bases from V and 2 bases from J; junction bases left unmatched: 11.

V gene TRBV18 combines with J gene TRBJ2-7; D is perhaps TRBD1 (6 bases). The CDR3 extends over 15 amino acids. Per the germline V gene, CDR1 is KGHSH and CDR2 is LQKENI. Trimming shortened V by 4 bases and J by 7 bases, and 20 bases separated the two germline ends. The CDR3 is CASSRDISPLREQYF. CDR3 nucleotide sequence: TGTGCCAGCTCACGGGACATCTCCCCCCTTCGGGAGCAGTACTTC.

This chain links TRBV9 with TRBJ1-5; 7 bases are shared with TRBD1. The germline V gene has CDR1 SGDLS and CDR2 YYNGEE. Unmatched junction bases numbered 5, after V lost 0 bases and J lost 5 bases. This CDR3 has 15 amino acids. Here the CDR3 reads CASSVDPQGDQPQHF. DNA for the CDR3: TGTGCCAGCAGCGTAGACCCCCAGGGGGATCAGCCCCAGCATTTT.

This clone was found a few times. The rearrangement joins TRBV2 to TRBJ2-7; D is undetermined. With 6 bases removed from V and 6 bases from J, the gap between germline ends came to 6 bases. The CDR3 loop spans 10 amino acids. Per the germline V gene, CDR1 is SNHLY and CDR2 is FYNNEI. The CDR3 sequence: CASSRVEQYF. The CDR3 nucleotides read TGTGCCAGCAGCCGGGTCGAGCAGTACTTC.

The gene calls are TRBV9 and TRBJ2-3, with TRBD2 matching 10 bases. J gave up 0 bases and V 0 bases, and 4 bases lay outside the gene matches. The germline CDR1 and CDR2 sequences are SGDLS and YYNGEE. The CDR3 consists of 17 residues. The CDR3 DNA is TGTGCCAGCAGCGTAGATGGGACTAGCGCTAGCACAGATACGCAGTATTTT. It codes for CASSVDGTSASTDTQYF.

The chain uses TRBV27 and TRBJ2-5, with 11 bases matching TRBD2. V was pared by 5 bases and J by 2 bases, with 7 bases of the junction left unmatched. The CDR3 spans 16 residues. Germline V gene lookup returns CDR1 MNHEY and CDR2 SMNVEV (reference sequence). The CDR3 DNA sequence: TGTGCCAGCAGTCTCCTAGCGGGGGGTATTCAAGAGACCCAGTACTTC. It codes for CASSLLAGGIQETQYF.

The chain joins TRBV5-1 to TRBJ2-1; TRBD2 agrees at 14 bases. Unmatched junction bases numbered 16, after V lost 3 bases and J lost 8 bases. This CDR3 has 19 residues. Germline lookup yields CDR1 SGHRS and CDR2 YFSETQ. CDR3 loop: CASSSHPLTSGGAMDEQFF. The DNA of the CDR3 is TGCGCCAGCAGCTCCCACCCCCTGACTAGCGGGGGGGCTATGGATGAGCAGTTCTTC.

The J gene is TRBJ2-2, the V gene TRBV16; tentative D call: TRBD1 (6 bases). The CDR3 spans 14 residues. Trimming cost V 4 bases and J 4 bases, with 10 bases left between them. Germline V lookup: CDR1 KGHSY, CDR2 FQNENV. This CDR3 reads CASSLRQATGELFF. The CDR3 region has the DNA TGTGCCAGCAGCCTCCGACAGGCCACCGGGGAGCTGTTTTTT.